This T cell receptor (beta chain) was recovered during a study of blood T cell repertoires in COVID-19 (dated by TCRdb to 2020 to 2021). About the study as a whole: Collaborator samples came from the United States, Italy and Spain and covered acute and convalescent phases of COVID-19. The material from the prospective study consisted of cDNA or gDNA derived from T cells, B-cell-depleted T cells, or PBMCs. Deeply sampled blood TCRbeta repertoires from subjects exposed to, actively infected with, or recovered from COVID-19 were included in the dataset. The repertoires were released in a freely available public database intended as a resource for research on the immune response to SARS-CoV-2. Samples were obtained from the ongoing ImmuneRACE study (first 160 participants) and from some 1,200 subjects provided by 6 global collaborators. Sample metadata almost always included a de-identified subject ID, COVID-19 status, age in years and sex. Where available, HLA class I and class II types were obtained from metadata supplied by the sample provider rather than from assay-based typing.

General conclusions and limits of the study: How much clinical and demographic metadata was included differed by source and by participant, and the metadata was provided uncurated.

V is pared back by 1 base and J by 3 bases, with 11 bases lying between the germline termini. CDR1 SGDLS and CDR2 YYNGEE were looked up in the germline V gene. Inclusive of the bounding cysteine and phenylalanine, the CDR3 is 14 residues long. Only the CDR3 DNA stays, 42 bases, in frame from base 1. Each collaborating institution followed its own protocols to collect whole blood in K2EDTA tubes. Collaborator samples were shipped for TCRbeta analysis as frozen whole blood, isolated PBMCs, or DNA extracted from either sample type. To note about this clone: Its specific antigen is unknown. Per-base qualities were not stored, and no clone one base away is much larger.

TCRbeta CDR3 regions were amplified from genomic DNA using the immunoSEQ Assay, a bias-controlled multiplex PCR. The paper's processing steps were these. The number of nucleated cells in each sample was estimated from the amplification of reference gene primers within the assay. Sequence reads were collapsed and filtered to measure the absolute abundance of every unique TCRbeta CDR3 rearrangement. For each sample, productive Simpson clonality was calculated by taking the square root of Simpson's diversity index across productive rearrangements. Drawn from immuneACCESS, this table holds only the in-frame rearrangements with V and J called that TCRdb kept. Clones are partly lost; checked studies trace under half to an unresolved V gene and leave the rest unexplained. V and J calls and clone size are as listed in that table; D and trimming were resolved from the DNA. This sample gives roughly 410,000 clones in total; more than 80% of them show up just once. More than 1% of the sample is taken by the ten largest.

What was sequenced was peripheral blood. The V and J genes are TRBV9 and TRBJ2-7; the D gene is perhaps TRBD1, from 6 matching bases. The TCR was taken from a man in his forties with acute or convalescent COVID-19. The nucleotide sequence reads TGTGCCAGCAGCGTATTTGAGGGGGACTACGAGCAGTACTTC. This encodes CASSVFEGDYEQYF. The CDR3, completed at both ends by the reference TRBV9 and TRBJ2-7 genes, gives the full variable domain DSGVTQTPKHLITATGQRVTLRCSPRSGDLSVYWYQQSLDQGLQFLIQYYNGEERAKGNILERFSAQQFPDLHSELNLSSLELGDSALYFCASSVFEGDYEQYFGPGTRLTVT.